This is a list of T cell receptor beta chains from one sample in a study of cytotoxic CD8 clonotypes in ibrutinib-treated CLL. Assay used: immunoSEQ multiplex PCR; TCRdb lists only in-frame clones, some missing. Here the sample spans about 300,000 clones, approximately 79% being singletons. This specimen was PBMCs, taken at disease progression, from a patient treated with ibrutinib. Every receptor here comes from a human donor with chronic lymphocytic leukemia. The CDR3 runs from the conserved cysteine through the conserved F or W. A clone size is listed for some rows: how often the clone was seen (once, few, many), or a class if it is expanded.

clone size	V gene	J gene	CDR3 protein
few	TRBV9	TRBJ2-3	CASSKYSGRAGADTQYF
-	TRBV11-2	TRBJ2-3	CASSFRPTDTQYF
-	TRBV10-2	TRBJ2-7	CASNLQGAGEQYF
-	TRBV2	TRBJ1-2	CASSDRGRTF
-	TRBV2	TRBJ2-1	CANSTSGGSYEQFF
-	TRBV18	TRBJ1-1	CASSPIRTGEGTEAFF
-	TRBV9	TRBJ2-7	CASSAHRGVVGVNEQYF
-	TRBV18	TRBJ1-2	CASSAQQGGYTF
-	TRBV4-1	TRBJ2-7	CASSQEVRDEQYF
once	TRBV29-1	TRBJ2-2	CSVEPFGKENTGELFF
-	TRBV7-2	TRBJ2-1	CASSLSSSGGGNYNEQFF
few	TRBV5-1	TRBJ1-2	CASSLDRVSYGYTF
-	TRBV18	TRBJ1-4	CASSPQQGAGEKLFF
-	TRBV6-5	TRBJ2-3	CASSYVGQGADTQYF
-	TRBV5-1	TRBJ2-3	CASSSGLAGALGDTQYF
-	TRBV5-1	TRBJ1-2	CASSWRGQGAKDYGYTF
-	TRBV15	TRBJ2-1	CATSTWTVGVYNEQFF
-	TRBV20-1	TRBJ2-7	CSAGTSREQYF
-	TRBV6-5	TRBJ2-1	CPMATGTYNEQFF
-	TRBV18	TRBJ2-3	CASSRTGTGDTQYF
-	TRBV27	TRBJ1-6	CASSPNLGANSPLHF
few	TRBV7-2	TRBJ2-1	CASSLGTRRDNEQFF
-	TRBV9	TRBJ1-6	CASSAEQGADVSPLHF
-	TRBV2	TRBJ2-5	CASIRGLRETQYF
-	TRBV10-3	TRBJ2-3	CAISERPHGTDTQYF
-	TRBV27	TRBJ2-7	CARARDARF
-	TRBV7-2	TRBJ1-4	CASSPRSDREKLFF
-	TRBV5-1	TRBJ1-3	CASSLAPGTGGNTIYF
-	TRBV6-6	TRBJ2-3	CASGYRTSGVDTQYF
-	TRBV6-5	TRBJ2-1	CASSLSGLALNEQFF
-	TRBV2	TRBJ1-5	CASGGSGNSNQPQHF
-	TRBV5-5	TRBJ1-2	CASSRQVVLGDGYTF
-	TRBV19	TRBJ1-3	CASSIKTPISGNTIYF
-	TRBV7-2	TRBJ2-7	CASSLGPGQNYEQYF
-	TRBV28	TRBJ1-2	CASSFGKDYGYTF
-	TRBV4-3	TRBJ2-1	CASSHGRDSYNEQFF
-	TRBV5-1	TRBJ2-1	CASSWMLADSYNEQFF
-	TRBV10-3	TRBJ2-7	CAISERTGGFYEQYF
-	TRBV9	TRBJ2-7	CASSVATWEEQYF
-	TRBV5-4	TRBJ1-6	CASSLYRGADNSPLHF
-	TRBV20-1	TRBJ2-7	CSARYLYEQYF
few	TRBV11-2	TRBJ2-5	CASSSPRRRPPTQETQYF
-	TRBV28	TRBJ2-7	CASSLFTSYEQYF
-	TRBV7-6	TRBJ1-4	CASSGGGRGEKLFF
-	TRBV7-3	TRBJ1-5	CASSSPGQGRGNQPQHF
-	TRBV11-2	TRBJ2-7	CASTSTYEQYF
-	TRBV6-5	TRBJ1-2	CASRLGRDYGYTF
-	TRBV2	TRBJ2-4	CASSESSGGALYF
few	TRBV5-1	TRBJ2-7	CASSPGTSGYSYEQYF
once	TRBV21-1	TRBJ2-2	CASSFLQGYGELFF
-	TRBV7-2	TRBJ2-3	CASSLTGGFGTDTQYF
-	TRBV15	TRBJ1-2	CATSRDSRGNYGYTF